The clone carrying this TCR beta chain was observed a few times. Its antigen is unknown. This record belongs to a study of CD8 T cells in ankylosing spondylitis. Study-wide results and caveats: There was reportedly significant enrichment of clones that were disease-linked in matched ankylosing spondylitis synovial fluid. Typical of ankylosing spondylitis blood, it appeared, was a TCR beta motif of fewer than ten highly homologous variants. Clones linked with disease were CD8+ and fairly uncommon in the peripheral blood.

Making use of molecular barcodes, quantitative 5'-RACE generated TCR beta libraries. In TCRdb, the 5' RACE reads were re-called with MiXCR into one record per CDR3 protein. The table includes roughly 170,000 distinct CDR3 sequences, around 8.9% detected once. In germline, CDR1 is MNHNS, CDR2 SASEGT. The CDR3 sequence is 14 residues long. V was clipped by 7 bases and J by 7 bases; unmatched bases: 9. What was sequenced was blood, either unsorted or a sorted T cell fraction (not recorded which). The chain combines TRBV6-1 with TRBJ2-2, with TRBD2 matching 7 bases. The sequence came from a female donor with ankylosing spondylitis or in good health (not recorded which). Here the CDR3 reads CASTNSGFGGELFF. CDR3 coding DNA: TGTGCCAGCACGAATAGCGGGTTCGGCGGGGAGCTGTTTTTT.